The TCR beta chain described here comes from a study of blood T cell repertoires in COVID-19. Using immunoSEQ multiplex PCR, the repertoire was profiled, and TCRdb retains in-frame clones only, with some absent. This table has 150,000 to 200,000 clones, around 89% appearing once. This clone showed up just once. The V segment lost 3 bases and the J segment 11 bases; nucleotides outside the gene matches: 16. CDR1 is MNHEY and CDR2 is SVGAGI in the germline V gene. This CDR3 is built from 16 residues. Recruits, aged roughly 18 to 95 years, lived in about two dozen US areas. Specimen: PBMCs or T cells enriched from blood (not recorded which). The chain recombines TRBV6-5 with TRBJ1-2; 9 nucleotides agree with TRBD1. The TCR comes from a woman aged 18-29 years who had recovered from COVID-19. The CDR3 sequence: CASSYPTSTGGWGYTF. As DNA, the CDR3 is TGTGCCAGCAGTTATCCGACCTCGACAGGGGGATGGGGATACACCTTC.